The 3 T cell receptor beta chains reported below all come from one sample, sequenced in a study of cytomegalovirus exposure and HLA in healthy donors. The PCR employed 60 Vbeta primers together with 13 Jbeta primers. Repertoires were generated with immunoSEQ multiplex PCR, while TCRdb's copy carries only in-frame clones and drops some. Of roughly 100,000 clones listed, roughly three quarters are singletons. The source material was PBMCs. The receptors were sampled from a woman in her 40s in good health and CMV-seronegative.

The rearrangement links TRBV9 to TRBJ2-7; possible D gene TRBD2, 6 bases. Trimming took off 0 bases at V and 2 bases at J, with 9 bases between the two ends. CDR1 SGDLS and CDR2 YYNGEE come from the germline V gene. This CDR3 is 14 amino acids long. The CDR3 DNA is TGTGCCAGCAGCGTAGCCCCGGGGGCCTACGAGCAGTACTTC. Amino acids: CASSVAPGAYEQYF.

The chain links TRBV28 to TRBJ2-1; maybe TRBD1 (5 bases). CDR1 is MDHEN and CDR2 is SYDVKM in the germline V gene. The CDR3 totals 15 residues. Trimming shortened V by 6 bases and J by 4 bases, and 16 bases separated the two germline ends. The CDR3 DNA is TGTGCCAGCAGAGCTGGGATTGACAGATACAATGAGCAGTTCTTC. Amino acids: CASRAGIDRYNEQFF.

This chain joins TRBV28 and TRBJ2-2, with 8 bases aligning to TRBD2. Germline CDR1 is MDHEN and CDR2 is SYDVKM. The CDR3 runs 16 residues. Trimming took 2 bases from V and 6 from J; bases not matched to a gene: 8. The CDR3 region is CASSLDGRARAGELFF. The CDR3 DNA is TGTGCCAGCAGTTTAGACGGGAGGGCCCGGGCCGGGGAGCTGTTTTTT.